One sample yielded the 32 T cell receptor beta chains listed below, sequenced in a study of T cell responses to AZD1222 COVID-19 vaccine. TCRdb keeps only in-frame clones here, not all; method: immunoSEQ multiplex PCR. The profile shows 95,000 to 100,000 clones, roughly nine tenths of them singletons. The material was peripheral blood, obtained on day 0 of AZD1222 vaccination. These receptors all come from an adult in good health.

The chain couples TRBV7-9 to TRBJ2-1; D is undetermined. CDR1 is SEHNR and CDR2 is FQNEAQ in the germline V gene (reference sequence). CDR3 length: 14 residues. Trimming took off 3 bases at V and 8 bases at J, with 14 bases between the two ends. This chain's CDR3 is CASSLALLVDEQFF. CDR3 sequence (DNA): TGTGCCAGCAGCTTGGCCCTTCTCGTAGATGAGCAGTTCTTC.

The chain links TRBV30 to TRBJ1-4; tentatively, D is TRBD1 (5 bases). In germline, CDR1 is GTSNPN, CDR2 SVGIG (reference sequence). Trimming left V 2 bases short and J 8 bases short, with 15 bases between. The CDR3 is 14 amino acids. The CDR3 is CAWSSSGGREKLFF. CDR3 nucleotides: TGTGCCTGGAGTTCCTCCGGGGGAAGAGAAAAACTGTTTTTT.

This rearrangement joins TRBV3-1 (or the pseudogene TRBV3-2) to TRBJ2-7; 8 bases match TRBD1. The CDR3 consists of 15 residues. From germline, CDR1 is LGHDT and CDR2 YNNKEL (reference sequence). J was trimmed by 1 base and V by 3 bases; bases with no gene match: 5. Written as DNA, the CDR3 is TGTGCCAGCAGCCATGAGGACAGGGCTTCCTACGAGCAGTACTTC. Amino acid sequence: CASSHEDRASYEQYF.

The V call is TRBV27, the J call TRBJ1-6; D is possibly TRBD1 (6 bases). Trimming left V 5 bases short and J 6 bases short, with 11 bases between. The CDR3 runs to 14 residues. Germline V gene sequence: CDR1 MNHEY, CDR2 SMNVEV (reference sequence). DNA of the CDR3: TGTGCCAGCAGTGACGGACAGTCTAATTCACCCCTCCACTTT. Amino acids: CASSDGQSNSPLHF.

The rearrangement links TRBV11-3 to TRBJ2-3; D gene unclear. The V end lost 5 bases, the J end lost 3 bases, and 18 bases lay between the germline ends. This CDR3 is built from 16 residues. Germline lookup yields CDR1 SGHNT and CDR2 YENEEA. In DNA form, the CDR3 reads TGTGCCAGCAGCGTCGGAAGGTCAAGCGTGACAGATACGCAGTATTTT. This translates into CASSVGRSSVTDTQYF.

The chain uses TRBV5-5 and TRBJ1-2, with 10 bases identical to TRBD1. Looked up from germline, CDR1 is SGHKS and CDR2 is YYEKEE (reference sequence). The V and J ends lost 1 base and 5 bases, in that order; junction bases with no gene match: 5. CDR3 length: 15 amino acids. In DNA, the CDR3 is TGTGCCAGCAGCTTGTACGGGACAGGGGTTTATGGCTACACCTTC. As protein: CASSLYGTGVYGYTF.

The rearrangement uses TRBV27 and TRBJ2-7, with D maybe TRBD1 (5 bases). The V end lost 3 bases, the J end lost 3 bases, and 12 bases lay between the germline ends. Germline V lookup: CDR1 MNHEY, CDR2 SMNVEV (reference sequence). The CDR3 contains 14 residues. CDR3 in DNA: TGTGCCAGCAGTTTGAACAGGCAACTCTACGAGCAGTACTTC. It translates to CASSLNRQLYEQYF.

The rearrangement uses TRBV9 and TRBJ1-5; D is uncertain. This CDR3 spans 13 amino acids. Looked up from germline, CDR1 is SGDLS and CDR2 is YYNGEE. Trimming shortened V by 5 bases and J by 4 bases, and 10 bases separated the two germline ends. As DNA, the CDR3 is TGTGCCAGCAGTCGGACCCTAAATCAGCCCCAGCATTTT. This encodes CASSRTLNQPQHF. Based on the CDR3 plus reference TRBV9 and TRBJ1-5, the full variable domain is DSGVTQTPKHLITATGQRVTLRCSPRSGDLSVYWYQQSLDQGLQFLIQYYNGEERAKGNILERFSAQQFPDLHSELNLSSLELGDSALYFCASSRTLNQPQHFGDGTRLSIL.

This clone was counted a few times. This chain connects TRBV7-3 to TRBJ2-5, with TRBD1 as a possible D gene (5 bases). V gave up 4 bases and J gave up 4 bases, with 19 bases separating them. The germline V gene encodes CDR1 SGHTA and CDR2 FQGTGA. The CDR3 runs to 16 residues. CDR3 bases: TGTGCCAGCAGCTCCTCCTTTCACGTAAGGGGAGAGACCCAGTACTTC. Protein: CASSSSFHVRGETQYF.

The CDR3: CASTQPQHF. Written as DNA, the CDR3 is TGTGCCAGTACTCAGCCCCAGCATTTT. V gene TRBV27 combines with J gene TRBJ1-5; D remains ambiguous. Germline-derived CDR1 and CDR2 are MNHEY and SMNVEV (reference sequence). V gave up 9 bases and J gave up 6 bases, with 3 bases separating them. CDR3 length equals 9 residues.

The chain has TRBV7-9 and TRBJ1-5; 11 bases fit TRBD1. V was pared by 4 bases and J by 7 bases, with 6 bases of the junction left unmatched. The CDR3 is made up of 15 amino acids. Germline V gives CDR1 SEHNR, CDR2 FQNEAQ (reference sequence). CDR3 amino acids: CASSSGTGGYQPQHF. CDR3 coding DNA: TGTGCCAGCAGCTCTGGGACAGGGGGATACCAGCCCCAGCATTTT.

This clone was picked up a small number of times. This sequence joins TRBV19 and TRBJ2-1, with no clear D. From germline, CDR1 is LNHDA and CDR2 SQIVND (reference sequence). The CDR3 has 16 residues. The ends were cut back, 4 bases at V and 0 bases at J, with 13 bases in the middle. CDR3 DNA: TGTGCCAGTAGTAATCAAGCGTCCAGCTCCTACAATGAGCAGTTCTTC. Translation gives CASSNQASSSYNEQFF. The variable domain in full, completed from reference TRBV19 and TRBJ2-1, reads DGGITQSPKYLFRKEGQNVTLSCEQNLNHDAMYWYRQDPGQGLRLIYYSQIVNDFQKGDIAEGYSVSREKKESFPLTVTSAQKNPTAFYLCASSNQASSSYNEQFFGPGTRLTVL.

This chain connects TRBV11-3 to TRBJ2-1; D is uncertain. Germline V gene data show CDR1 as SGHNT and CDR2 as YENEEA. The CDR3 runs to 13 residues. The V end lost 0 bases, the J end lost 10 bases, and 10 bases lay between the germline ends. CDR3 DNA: TGTGCCAGCAGCTTAGATATCATGCGGGAGCAGTTCTTC. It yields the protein CASSLDIMREQFF.

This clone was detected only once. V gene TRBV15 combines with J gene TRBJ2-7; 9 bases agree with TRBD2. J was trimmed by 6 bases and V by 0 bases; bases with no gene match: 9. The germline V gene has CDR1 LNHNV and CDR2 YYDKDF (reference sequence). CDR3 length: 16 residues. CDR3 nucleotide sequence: TGTGCCACCAGCAGAGATCATGTGGCGGGAGGGGCCGAGCAGTACTTC. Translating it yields CATSRDHVAGGAEQYF.

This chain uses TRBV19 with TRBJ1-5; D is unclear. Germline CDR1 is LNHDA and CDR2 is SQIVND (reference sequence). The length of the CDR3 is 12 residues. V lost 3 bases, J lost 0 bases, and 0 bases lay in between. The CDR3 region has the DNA TGTGCCAGTAGTATTAGCAATCAGCCCCAGCATTTT. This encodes CASSISNQPQHF. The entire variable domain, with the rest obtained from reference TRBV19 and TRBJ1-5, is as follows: DGGITQSPKYLFRKEGQNVTLSCEQNLNHDAMYWYRQDPGQGLRLIYYSQIVNDFQKGDIAEGYSVSREKKESFPLTVTSAQKNPTAFYLCASSISNQPQHFGDGTRLSIL.

CDR3 loop: CATSGANRDEQFF. The CDR3 DNA follows: TGTGCCACCAGTGGGGCTAATCGGGATGAGCAGTTCTTC. The chain has TRBV24-1 and TRBJ2-1; D is uncertain. This CDR3 comprises 13 residues. Germline CDR1 and CDR2: KGHDR and SFDVKD. Between the trimmed V and J ends, which lost 5 bases and 8 bases, there was a span of 12 bases.

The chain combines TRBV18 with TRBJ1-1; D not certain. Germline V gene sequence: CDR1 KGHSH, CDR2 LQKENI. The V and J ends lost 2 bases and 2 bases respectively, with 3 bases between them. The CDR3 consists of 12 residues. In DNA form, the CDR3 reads TGTGCCAGCTCACCAAGAAACACTGAAGCTTTCTTT. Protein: CASSPRNTEAFF.

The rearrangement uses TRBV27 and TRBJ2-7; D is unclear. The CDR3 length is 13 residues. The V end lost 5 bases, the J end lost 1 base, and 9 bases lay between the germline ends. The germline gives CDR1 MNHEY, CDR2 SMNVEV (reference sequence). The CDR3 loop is CASSPRTSYEQYF. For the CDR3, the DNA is TGTGCCAGCAGTCCACGAACGTCCTACGAGCAGTACTTC.

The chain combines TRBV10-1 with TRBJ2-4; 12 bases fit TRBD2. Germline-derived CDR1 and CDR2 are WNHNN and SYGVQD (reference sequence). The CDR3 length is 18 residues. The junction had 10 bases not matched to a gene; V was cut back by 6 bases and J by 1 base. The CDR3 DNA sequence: TGCGCCAGCAGCGAGACTAGCGGGAGATCTACGGCCAAAAACATTCAGTACTTC. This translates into CASSETSGRSTAKNIQYF.

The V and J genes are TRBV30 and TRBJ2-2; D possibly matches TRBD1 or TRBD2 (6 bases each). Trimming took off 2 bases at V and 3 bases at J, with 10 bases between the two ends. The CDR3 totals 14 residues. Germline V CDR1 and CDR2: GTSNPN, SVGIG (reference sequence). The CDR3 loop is CAWSWGADTGELFF. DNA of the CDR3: TGTGCCTGGAGTTGGGGGGCAGACACCGGGGAGCTGTTTTTT.

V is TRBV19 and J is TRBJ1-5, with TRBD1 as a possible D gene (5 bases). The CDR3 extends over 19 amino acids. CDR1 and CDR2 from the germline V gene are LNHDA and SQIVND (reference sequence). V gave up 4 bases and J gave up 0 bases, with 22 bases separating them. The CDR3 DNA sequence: TGTGCCAGTAGTAATCGGGACTCGAGGGGATTCTATAGCAATCAGCCCCAGCATTTT. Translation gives CASSNRDSRGFYSNQPQHF.

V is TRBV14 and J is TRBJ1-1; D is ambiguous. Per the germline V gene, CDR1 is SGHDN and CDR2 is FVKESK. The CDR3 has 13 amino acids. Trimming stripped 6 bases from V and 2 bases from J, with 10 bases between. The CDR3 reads CASREQANTEAFF. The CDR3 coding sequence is TGTGCCAGCAGGGAACAAGCTAACACTGAAGCTTTCTTT. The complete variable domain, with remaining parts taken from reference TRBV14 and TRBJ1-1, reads EAGVTQFPSHSVIEKGQTVTLRCDPISGHDNLYWYRRVMGKEIKFLLHFVKESKQDESGMPNNRFLAERTGGTYSTLKVQPAELEDSGVYFCASREQANTEAFFGQGTRLTVV.

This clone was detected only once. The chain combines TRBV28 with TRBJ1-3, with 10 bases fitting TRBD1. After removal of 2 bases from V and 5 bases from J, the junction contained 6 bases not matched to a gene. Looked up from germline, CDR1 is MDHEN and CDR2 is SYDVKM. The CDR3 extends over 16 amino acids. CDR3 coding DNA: TGTGCCAGCAGTTTACCGGGACAGGGGTCCAGAAACACCATATATTTT. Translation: CASSLPGQGSRNTIYF.

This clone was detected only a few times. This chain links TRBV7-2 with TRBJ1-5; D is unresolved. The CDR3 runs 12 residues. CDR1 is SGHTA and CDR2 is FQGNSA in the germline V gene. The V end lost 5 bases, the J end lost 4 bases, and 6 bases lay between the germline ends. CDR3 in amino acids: CASSPWNQPQHF. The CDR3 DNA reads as TGTGCCAGCAGCCCTTGGAATCAGCCCCAGCATTTT.

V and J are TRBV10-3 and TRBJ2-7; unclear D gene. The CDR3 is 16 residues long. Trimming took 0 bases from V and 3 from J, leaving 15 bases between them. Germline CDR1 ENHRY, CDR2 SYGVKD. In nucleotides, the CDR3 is TGTGCCATCAGTGAGTCGATGGCAGGCCCTAGCTACGAGCAGTACTTC. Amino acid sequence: CAISESMAGPSYEQYF.

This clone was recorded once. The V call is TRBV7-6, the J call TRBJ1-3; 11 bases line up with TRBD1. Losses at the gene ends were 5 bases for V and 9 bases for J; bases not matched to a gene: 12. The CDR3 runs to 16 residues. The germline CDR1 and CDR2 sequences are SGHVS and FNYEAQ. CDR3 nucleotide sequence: TGTGCCAGCAGCCCTGGACAGGGGGCCCCGGTTCGCACCATATATTTT. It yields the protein CASSPGQGAPVRTIYF.

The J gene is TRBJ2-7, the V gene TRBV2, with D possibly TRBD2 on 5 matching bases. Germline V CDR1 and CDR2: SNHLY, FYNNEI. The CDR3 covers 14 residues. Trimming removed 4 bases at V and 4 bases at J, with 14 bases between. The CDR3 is CASSADGGPYEQYF. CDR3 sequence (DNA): TGTGCCAGCAGTGCCGATGGCGGGCCTTACGAGCAGTACTTC.

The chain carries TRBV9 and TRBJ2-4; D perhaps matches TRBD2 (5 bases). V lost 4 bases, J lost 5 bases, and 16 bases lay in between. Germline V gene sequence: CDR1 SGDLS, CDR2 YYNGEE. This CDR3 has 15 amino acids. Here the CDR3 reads CASSPALGSQNIQYF. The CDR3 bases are TGTGCCAGCAGCCCGGCCTTAGGGAGCCAAAACATTCAGTACTTC.

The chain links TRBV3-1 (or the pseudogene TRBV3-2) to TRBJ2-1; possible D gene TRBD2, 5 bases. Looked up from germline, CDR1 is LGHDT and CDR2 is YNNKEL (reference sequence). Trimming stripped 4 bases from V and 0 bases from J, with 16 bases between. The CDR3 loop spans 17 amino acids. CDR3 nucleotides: TGTGCCAGCAGCCCCGGTTGGACCAGCGGCTCCTACAATGAGCAGTTCTTC. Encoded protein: CASSPGWTSGSYNEQFF.

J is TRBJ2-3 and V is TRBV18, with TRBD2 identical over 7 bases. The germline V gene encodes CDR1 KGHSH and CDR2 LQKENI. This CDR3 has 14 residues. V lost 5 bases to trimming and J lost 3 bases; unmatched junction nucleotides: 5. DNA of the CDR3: TGTGCCAGCTCAGGGAGCGGGACTACAGATACGCAGTATTTT. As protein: CASSGSGTTDTQYF.

The CDR3 here is CASSGTGRQFF. CDR3 nucleotide sequence: TGTGCCAGCAGCGGGACAGGCCGGCAGTTCTTC. This chain connects TRBV3-1 (or the pseudogene TRBV3-2) to TRBJ2-1, with 8 bases aligning to TRBD1. CDR3 length: 11 amino acids. J gave up 12 bases and V 5 bases, and 3 bases lay outside the gene matches. In germline, CDR1 is LGHDT, CDR2 YNNKEL (reference sequence).

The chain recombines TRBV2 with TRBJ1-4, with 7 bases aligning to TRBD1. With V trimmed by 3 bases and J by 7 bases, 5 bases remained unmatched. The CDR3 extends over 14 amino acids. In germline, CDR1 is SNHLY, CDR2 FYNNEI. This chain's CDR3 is CASSERTGSEKLFF. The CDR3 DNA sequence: TGTGCCAGCAGTGAGAGGACAGGAAGTGAAAAACTGTTTTTT.